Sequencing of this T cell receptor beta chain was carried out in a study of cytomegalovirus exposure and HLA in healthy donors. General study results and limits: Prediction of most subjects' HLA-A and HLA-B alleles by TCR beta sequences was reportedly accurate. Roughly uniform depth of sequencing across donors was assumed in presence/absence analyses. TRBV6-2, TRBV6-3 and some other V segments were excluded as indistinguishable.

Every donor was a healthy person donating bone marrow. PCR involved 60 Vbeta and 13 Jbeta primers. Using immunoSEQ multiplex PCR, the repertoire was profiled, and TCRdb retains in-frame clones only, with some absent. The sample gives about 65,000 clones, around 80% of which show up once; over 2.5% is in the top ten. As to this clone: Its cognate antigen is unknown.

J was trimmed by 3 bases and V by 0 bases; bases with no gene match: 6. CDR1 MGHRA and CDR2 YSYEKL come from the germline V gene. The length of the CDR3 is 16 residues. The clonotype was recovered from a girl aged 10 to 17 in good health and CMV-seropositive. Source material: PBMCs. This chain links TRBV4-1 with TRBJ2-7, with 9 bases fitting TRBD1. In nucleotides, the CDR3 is TGCGCCAGCAGCCAAGATATTGACAGGGGGTACTACGAGCAGTACTTC. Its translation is CASSQDIDRGYYEQYF.